The rows below give T cell receptor beta chains drawn from one sample of a study of blood T cell repertoires in COVID-19. Clones were read by immunoSEQ multiplex PCR, and TCRdb kept only the in-frame ones, dropping some. The profile shows about 160,000 clones, about nine tenths of them singletons. Material: peripheral blood. All receptors derive from a man aged 25-45 years with COVID-19, enrolled during active disease. The CDR3 runs from the conserved cysteine through the conserved F or W. Each record gives: D gene, clone size, V gene, J gene, CDR3 DNA, CDR3 protein. The D gene is left open where the match is weak. Clone size is stated in some rows and not others, as once, few, many or a class when expanded.

d_gene: -; abundance: once; v_gene: TRBV4-3; j_gene: TRBJ1-4; CDR3nt: TGCGCCAGCAGCCAAGTATTCCAGGGCCCAACTAATGAAAAACTGTTTTTT; CDR3aa: CASSQVFQGPTNEKLFF
d_gene: -; abundance: -; v_gene: TRBV19; j_gene: TRBJ2-7; CDR3nt: TGTGCCAGTAGTATCAGGGCAGCTTCCTACGAGCAGTACTTC; CDR3aa: CASSIRAASYEQYF
d_gene: -; abundance: -; v_gene: TRBV4-1; j_gene: TRBJ2-7; CDR3nt: TGCGCCAGCAGCCCCGGGCGGGCTCGGGGAAGCTACGAGCAGTACTTC; CDR3aa: CASSPGRARGSYEQYF
d_gene: -; abundance: -; v_gene: TRBV4-2; j_gene: TRBJ2-5; CDR3nt: TGTGCCAGCAGCCAAGTCATCGAACAGGGAGGGATCCAAGAGACCCAGTACTTC; CDR3aa: CASSQVIEQGGIQETQYF
d_gene: -; abundance: -; v_gene: TRBV5-8; j_gene: TRBJ1-1; CDR3nt: TGTGCCAGCAGCTTGGCGGGACAAGGTTTTCGAGCTTTCTTT; CDR3aa: CASSLAGQGFRAFF
d_gene: TRBD2; abundance: -; v_gene: TRBV11-2; j_gene: TRBJ2-7; CDR3nt: TGTGCCAGCAGCCCTCGGGGGGTTACCTACGAGCAGTACTTC; CDR3aa: CASSPRGVTYEQYF
d_gene: TRBD2; abundance: -; v_gene: TRBV18; j_gene: TRBJ2-5; CDR3nt: TGTGCCAGCTCCGAAGATTGGACTAGCGGGGGGGCTTCGATCCAAGAGACCCAGTACTTC; CDR3aa: CASSEDWTSGGASIQETQYF
d_gene: TRBD2; abundance: -; v_gene: TRBV9; j_gene: TRBJ2-3; CDR3nt: TGTGCCAGCAGCGGGTCGGGAGGGGCAGATACGCAGTATTTT; CDR3aa: CASSGSGGADTQYF
d_gene: -; abundance: -; v_gene: TRBV14; j_gene: TRBJ2-1; CDR3nt: TGTGCCAGCAGCCCGATCGGGGGATCCACCTACAATGAGCAGTTCTTC; CDR3aa: CASSPIGGSTYNEQFF
d_gene: -; abundance: -; v_gene: TRBV5-4; j_gene: TRBJ1-2; CDR3nt: TGTGCCAGCAGCCATCCGACAGGTGACTTTAAGGCTAACTATGGCTACACCTTC; CDR3aa: CASSHPTGDFKANYGYTF
d_gene: TRBD2; abundance: -; v_gene: TRBV4-2; j_gene: TRBJ2-7; CDR3nt: TGTGCCAGCAGCCAAGGCTCGGGTGGGACTAGCGGGTACGAGCAGTACTTC; CDR3aa: CASSQGSGGTSGYEQYF
d_gene: TRBD1; abundance: -; v_gene: TRBV6-6; j_gene: TRBJ1-2; CDR3nt: TGTGCCAGCAGTATTTCCGGGACAGGGCAAGATGGCTACACCTTC; CDR3aa: CASSISGTGQDGYTF
d_gene: -; abundance: -; v_gene: TRBV7-7; j_gene: TRBJ2-5; CDR3nt: TGTGCCAGCAGCTTATCGGGGATCAAAGAGACCCAGTACTTC; CDR3aa: CASSLSGIKETQYF
d_gene: -; abundance: -; v_gene: TRBV2; j_gene: TRBJ2-7; CDR3nt: TGTGCCAGCAGTGGAGACAGCACCTACGAGCAGTACTTC; CDR3aa: CASSGDSTYEQYF
d_gene: -; abundance: -; v_gene: TRBV4-3; j_gene: TRBJ2-7; CDR3nt: TGCGCCAGCAGCGCAGCTAGCGCTACCTCCTACGAGCAGTACTTC; CDR3aa: CASSAASATSYEQYF
d_gene: TRBD1; abundance: few; v_gene: TRBV7-8; j_gene: TRBJ2-7; CDR3nt: TGTGCCAGCAGCTGGACAGGTTATTACGAGCAGTACTTC; CDR3aa: CASSWTGYYEQYF
d_gene: TRBD1; abundance: -; v_gene: TRBV7-9; j_gene: TRBJ2-7; CDR3nt: TGTGCCAGCAGCATTGACAGGGGGGGATACGAGCAGTACTTC; CDR3aa: CASSIDRGGYEQYF
d_gene: -; abundance: -; v_gene: TRBV5-1; j_gene: TRBJ1-1; CDR3nt: TGCGCCAGCAGATGGAGGACTGAAGCTTTCTTT; CDR3aa: CASRWRTEAFF
d_gene: -; abundance: -; v_gene: TRBV10-3; j_gene: TRBJ2-7; CDR3nt: TGTGCCATCAGACCGGGACGGGGGACCTACGAGCAGTACTTC; CDR3aa: CAIRPGRGTYEQYF
d_gene: -; abundance: -; v_gene: TRBV4-2; j_gene: TRBJ1-1; CDR3nt: TGTGCCAGCAGCCCTCGACAAGGGAGGAACACTGAAGCTTTCTTT; CDR3aa: CASSPRQGRNTEAFF
d_gene: TRBD2; abundance: -; v_gene: TRBV29-1; j_gene: TRBJ2-1; CDR3nt: TGCAGCGTTGGGGGGACTAGCGGGAATATCTACAATGAGCAGTTCTTC; CDR3aa: CSVGGTSGNIYNEQFF
d_gene: TRBD1; abundance: -; v_gene: TRBV28; j_gene: TRBJ2-7; CDR3nt: TGTGCCAGCAGTTTATTGGGGGACAGGGGTCGGCAGTACTTC; CDR3aa: CASSLLGDRGRQYF
d_gene: TRBD2; abundance: -; v_gene: TRBV11-2; j_gene: TRBJ2-3; CDR3nt: TGTGCCAGCAGCTTCGGGGGGGGGAAAGATACGCAGTATTTT; CDR3aa: CASSFGGGKDTQYF
d_gene: -; abundance: once; v_gene: TRBV7-2; j_gene: TRBJ2-7; CDR3nt: TGTGCCAGCAGCGAAGACAGAGCAGGCGAGCAGTACTTC; CDR3aa: CASSEDRAGEQYF
d_gene: -; abundance: -; v_gene: TRBV13; j_gene: TRBJ2-2; CDR3nt: TGTGCCAGCAGCCCCGGGTACCCCGCGAACACCGGGGAGCTGTTTTTT; CDR3aa: CASSPGYPANTGELFF
d_gene: -; abundance: -; v_gene: TRBV18; j_gene: TRBJ1-5; CDR3nt: TGTGCCAGCTCACCACCGGGACTCCCTAATCAGCCCCAGCATTTT; CDR3aa: CASSPPGLPNQPQHF
d_gene: -; abundance: -; v_gene: TRBV10-3; j_gene: TRBJ2-3; CDR3nt: TGTGCCATCAGTGAGTCAGTGGGGGCCACAGATACGCAGTATTTT; CDR3aa: CAISESVGATDTQYF
d_gene: TRBD1; abundance: -; v_gene: TRBV2; j_gene: TRBJ1-6; CDR3nt: TGTGCCAGCAAACAGGGGGCTAGTAATTCACCCCTCCACTTT; CDR3aa: CASKQGASNSPLHF
d_gene: -; abundance: -; v_gene: TRBV4-2; j_gene: TRBJ2-1; CDR3nt: TGTGCCAGCAGCCAAGGGGGACTTCGGGGACCTCTGGGGAATGAGCAGTTCTTC; CDR3aa: CASSQGGLRGPLGNEQFF
d_gene: TRBD1; abundance: -; v_gene: TRBV9; j_gene: TRBJ2-1; CDR3nt: TGTGCCAGCAGCGTAGGTCCAGGGGGCTACAATGAGCAGTTCTTC; CDR3aa: CASSVGPGGYNEQFF
d_gene: TRBD1; abundance: -; v_gene: TRBV18; j_gene: TRBJ1-2; CDR3nt: TGTGCCAGCTCACCACCAACAGGACAGGGGAACTATGGCTACACCTTC; CDR3aa: CASSPPTGQGNYGYTF
d_gene: -; abundance: -; v_gene: TRBV1; j_gene: TRBJ1-6; CDR3nt: TGCACCAGCAGCCACGAAAGGGGCCCAGGGAATTCACCCCTCCACTTT; CDR3aa: CTSSHERGPGNSPLHF